The present TCR beta chain was sequenced within a study of blood T cells in healthy people across ages. Study background: Template-switching capture recovered about one barcoded beta molecule per two T cells.

A second roughly 6 to 11 cycle PCR used barcoded and J-beta primers. CDR3-containing paired-end reads numbered at least 2.5 million in each sample. TCRdb fed the 5' RACE reads into MiXCR, producing one record per CDR3 protein. The table includes about 580,000 distinct CDR3 sequences, around 48% detected once. Notes on the study in general: CMV status of donors was not determined, possibly confounding expanded clonotype changes. The unsorted PBMCs prevented any conclusive comparison of naive versus antigen-experienced cells.

The CDR3 consists of 14 residues. Germline lookup yields CDR1 MGHDK and CDR2 SYGVNS. V dropped 8 bases and J dropped 0 bases, with 13 bases sitting between them. As regards this clonotype: What it recognizes is unknown.

The TCR comes from a man at least 80 years old in good health. Sequenced: blood. This rearrangement joins TRBV25-1 to TRBJ1-1, with D possibly being TRBD1 (5 bases). CDR3 DNA: TGTGCCAGCGGGGTAGACAGCATGAACACTGAAGCTTTCTTT. Translating gives CASGVDSMNTEAFF.